This TCR beta chain was observed in a study of T cell responses to AZD1222 COVID-19 vaccine. Study observations and caveats: Increased Spike-specific TCR breadth and depth were observed after two AZD1222 doses.

Here immunoSEQ multiplex PCR was the method, and the copy in TCRdb shows in-frame clones only, minus some. This repertoire shows approximately 140,000 clones, about 90% found once; its top ten account for 7% to 9%. V dropped 0 bases and J dropped 4 bases, with 13 bases sitting between them. This CDR3 contains 17 residues. Germline V CDR1 and CDR2: LGHDT, YNNKEL (reference sequence). This clone was seen a single time. What it binds is unknown. Sequencing was performed on peripheral blood, taken 28 days after the second dose of the MenACWY control vaccine. This sequence originates from an adult who received the MenACWY meningococcal vaccine as a control. The V call is TRBV3-1 (or the pseudogene TRBV3-2), the J call TRBJ2-6; D is possibly TRBD1 or TRBD2 (6 bases each). CDR3 residues: CASSQDRGAGGANVLTF. As DNA, the CDR3 is TGTGCCAGCAGCCAAGACAGGGGTGCGGGAGGGGCCAACGTCCTGACTTTC.